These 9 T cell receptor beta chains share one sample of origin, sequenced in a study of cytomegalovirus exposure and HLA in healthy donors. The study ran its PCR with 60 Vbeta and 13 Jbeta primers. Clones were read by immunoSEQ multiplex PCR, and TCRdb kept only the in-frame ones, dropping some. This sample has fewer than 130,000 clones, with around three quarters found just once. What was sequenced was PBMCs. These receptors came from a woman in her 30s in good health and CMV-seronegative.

The DNA for the CDR3 is TGTGCCAGCAGACGGGACAGGGTTTCAAATCAGCCCCAGCATTTT. Translating gives CASRRDRVSNQPQHF. V is TRBV28 and J is TRBJ1-5; 9 positions agree with TRBD1. J lost 4 bases, V lost 6 bases, and 7 bases had no gene match. Germline V gives CDR1 MDHEN, CDR2 SYDVKM. The length of the CDR3 is 15 residues.

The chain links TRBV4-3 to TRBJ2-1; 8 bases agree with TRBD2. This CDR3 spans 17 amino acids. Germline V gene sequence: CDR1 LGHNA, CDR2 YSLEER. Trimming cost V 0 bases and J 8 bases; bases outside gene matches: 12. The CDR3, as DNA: TGCGCCAGCAGCCAAGATCTAGGGACTAGGGCTGGGGATGAGCAGTTCTTC. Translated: CASSQDLGTRAGDEQFF.

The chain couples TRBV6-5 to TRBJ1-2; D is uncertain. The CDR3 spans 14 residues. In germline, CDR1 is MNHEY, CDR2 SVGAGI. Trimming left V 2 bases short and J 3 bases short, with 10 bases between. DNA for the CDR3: TGTGCCAGCAGTTACGAGGCCGCGGACTATGGCTACACCTTC. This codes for CASSYEAADYGYTF.

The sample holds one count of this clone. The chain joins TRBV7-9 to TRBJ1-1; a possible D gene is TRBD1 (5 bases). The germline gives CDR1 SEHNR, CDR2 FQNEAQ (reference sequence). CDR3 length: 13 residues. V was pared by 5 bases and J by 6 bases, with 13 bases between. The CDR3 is CASSIGQNSEAFF. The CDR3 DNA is TGTGCCAGCAGCATAGGACAAAACTCTGAAGCTTTCTTT.

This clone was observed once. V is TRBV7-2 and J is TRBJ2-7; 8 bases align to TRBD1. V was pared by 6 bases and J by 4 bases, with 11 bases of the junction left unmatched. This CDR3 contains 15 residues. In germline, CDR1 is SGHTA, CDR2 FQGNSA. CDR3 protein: CASSTPDRVVYEQYF. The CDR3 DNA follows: TGTGCCAGCAGTACCCCGGACAGGGTAGTGTACGAGCAGTACTTC. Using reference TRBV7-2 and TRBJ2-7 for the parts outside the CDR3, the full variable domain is GAGVSQSPSNKVTEKGKDVELRCDPISGHTALYWYRQSLGQGLEFLIYFQGNSAPDKSGLPSDRFSAERTGGSVSTLTIQRTQQEDSAVYLCASSTPDRVVYEQYFGPGTRLTVT.

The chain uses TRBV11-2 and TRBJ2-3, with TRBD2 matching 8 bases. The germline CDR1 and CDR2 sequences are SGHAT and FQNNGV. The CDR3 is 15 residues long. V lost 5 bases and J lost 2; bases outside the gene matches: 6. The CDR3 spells CASSPLLAATDTQYF. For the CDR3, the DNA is TGTGCCAGCAGCCCACTACTAGCGGCCACAGATACGCAGTATTTT.

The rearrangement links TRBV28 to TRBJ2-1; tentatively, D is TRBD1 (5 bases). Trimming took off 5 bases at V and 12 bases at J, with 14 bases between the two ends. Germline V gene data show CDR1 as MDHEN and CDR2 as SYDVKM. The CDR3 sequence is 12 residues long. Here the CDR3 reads CASSPDQGGQFF. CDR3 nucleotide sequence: TGTGCCAGCAGTCCTGACCAGGGCGGGCAGTTCTTC.

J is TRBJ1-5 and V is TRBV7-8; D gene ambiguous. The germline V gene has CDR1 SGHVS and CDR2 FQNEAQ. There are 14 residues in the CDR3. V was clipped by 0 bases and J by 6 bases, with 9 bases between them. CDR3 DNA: TGTGCCAGCAGCTTAGCGCAAGTGGCTCAGCCCCAGCATTTT. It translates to CASSLAQVAQPQHF.

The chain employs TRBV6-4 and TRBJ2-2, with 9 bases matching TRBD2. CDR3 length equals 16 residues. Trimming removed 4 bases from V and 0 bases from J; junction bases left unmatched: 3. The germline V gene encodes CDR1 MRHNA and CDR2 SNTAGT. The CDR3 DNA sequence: TGTGCCAGCAGTGTATCTAGCGGGGCGAACACCGGGGAGCTGTTTTTT. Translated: CASSVSSGANTGELFF.